This T cell receptor beta chain was recovered during a study of blood T cell repertoires in COVID-19. For the study at large: COVID-19 samples, acute and convalescent, were from the United States, Italy and Spain.

This clone was seen only once. As originally analysed: Scientists estimated how many nucleated cells there were by amplifying reference gene primers. Produced via immunoSEQ multiplex PCR; TCRdb's table is partial and in-frame only. V and J calls plus clone size are reproduced from that table; the DNA served to infer D and trimming. The sample comprises about 160,000 clones, about four fifths of which are singletons, and 12% to 15% rests with the top ten. Trimming cost V 5 bases and J 8 bases; bases outside gene matches: 15. The CDR3 spans 18 residues. Germline CDR1 and CDR2: MNHNY and SVGAGI (reference sequence).

This sequence originates from a human donor with acute or convalescent COVID-19. The donor label of this sample is uncertain. The V call is TRBV6-6, the J call TRBJ1-6, with 10 bases that match TRBD1. The sequencing input was peripheral blood. The CDR3 region has the DNA TGTGCCAGCAGTCGACCGGGACAGGGGAACCTAGGGGATTCACCCCTCCACTTT. Translation: CASSRPGQGNLGDSPLHF.